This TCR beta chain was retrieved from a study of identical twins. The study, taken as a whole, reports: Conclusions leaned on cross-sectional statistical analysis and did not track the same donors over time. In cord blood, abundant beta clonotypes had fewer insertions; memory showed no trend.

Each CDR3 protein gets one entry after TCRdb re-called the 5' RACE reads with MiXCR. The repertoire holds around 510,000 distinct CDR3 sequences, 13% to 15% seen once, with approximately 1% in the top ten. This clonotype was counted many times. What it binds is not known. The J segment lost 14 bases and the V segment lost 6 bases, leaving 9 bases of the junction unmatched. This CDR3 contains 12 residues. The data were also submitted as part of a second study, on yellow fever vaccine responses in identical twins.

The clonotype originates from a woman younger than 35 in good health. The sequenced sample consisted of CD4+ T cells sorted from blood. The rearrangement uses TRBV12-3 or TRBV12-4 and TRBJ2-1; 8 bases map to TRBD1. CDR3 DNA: TGTGCCAGCAGGGTCACAGGGGGAAGGGAGTTCTTC. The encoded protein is CASRVTGGREFF.